The 26 T cell receptor beta chains in this list originate from one sample, sequenced in a study of cytomegalovirus exposure and HLA in healthy donors. With 60 Vbeta and 13 Jbeta primers, the PCR was carried out. This table comes from immunoSEQ multiplex PCR, and its TCRdb copy is limited to in-frame clones, with some not included. Of some 110,000 clones in the sample, 80% are singletons; the top ten hold around 6.9%. The specimen was PBMCs. The receptors shown here come from a man between 25 and 39 years old in good health and CMV-seropositive.

The V and J genes are TRBV25-1 and TRBJ1-1; D is unclear. The CDR3 covers 14 residues. CDR1 is MGHDK and CDR2 is SYGVNS in the germline V gene. V lost 2 bases and J 1 base, leaving 8 bases between the germline ends. This CDR3 reads CASSEVRSNTEAFF. DNA for the CDR3: TGTGCCAGCAGTGAAGTCAGATCGAACACTGAAGCTTTCTTT.

The V gene is TRBV7-2, the J gene TRBJ2-1; D perhaps matches TRBD2 (7 bases). The CDR3 has 19 amino acids. The V gene's germline CDR1 is SGHTA and CDR2 FQGNSA. V was pared by 4 bases and J by 2 bases, with 24 bases between. CDR3 DNA sequence: TGTGCCAGCAGCTCCCCCCCGGGGGGCGTCCCGACCCCCTACAATGAGCAGTTCTTC. It yields the protein CASSSPPGGVPTPYNEQFF.

In the case of this clone: The same CDR3 can be traced to other DNA sequences in this sample. The rearrangement joins TRBV6-5 to TRBJ1-2, with D perhaps TRBD1 (5 bases). This CDR3 has 12 amino acids. V was shortened by 2 bases and J by 5 bases, with 6 bases between the two germline ends. In germline, CDR1 is MNHEY, CDR2 SVGAGI. CDR3 sequence: CASSYRGYGYTF. CDR3 DNA sequence: TGTGCCAGCAGTTACAGGGGTTATGGCTACACCTTC.

This chain joins TRBV27 and TRBJ2-2; D is unclear. CDR1 is MNHEY, CDR2 SMNVEV, per germline (reference sequence). V shed 8 bases and J shed 6 bases, with 19 bases lying between them. The CDR3 covers 15 residues. CDR3 sequence reads: CASGSTPIVAGELFF. CDR3 nucleotides: TGTGCCAGCGGATCGACACCGATCGTGGCCGGGGAGCTGTTTTTT.

J is TRBJ1-2 and V is TRBV5-4, with D uncertain. Trimming removed 2 bases from V and 0 bases from J, with 11 bases in between. CDR3 length: 15 amino acids. In germline, CDR1 is SGHNT, CDR2 YYREEE (reference sequence). The CDR3, as DNA: TGTGCCAGCAGCTTAGTATCTGGAGCTAACTATGGCTACACCTTC. Amino acid sequence: CASSLVSGANYGYTF.

The V call is TRBV29-1, the J call TRBJ2-2; 10 bases map to TRBD2. Looked up from germline, CDR1 is SQVTM and CDR2 is ANQGSEA. With V trimmed by 3 bases and J by 5 bases, 6 bases remained unmatched. This CDR3 region has 15 residues. CDR3 in amino acids: CSVEPAGGRTGELFF. The CDR3 DNA is TGCAGCGTTGAGCCAGCGGGGGGGCGGACCGGGGAGCTGTTTTTT.

The chain recombines TRBV7-9 with TRBJ1-1; 9 bases are a match to TRBD1. The CDR3 loop spans 17 amino acids. Germline loops: CDR1 SEHNR, CDR2 FQNEAQ (reference sequence). Trimming at V came to 5 bases and at J to 5 bases, leaving 15 bases not matched to a gene. The CDR3 DNA reads TGTGCCAGCAGCGTGGGGGGGGAACAGGGGGCGAGAACTGAAGCTTTCTTT. Protein: CASSVGGEQGARTEAFF.

The chain has TRBV5-1 and TRBJ2-1; 9 bases line up with TRBD2. The CDR3 is 14 residues long. From germline, CDR1 is SGHRS and CDR2 YFSETQ. Trimming took 6 bases from V and 8 from J; bases not matched to a gene: 9. The CDR3 reads CASTGVSGGYEQFF. As DNA, the CDR3 is TGCGCCAGCACAGGGGTGAGCGGGGGGTATGAGCAGTTCTTC. Variable domain in full (rest from reference TRBV5-1 and TRBJ2-1): KAGVTQTPRYLIKTRGQQVTLSCSPISGHRSVSWYQQTPGQGLQFLFEYFSETQRNKGNFPGRFSGRQFSNSRSEMNVSTLELGDSALYLCASTGVSGGYEQFFGPGTRLTVL.

J is TRBJ1-1 and V is TRBV5-6; 9 positions match TRBD1. This CDR3 comprises 19 residues. The V and J ends lost 4 bases and 1 base, in that order; junction bases with no gene match: 17. Germline CDR1 is SGHDT and CDR2 is YYEEEE. Here the CDR3 reads CASSDHRDRVMKTNTEAFF. In nucleotides, the CDR3 is TGTGCCAGCAGCGACCATCGGGACAGGGTCATGAAGACGAACACTGAAGCTTTCTTT.

The chain has TRBV5-1 and TRBJ2-1; 7 bases align to TRBD1. The germline gives CDR1 SGHRS, CDR2 YFSETQ. CDR3 length equals 13 residues. The V and J ends lost 0 bases and 9 bases, in that order; junction bases with no gene match: 3. In nucleotides, the CDR3 is TGCGCCAGCAGCTTGGATTCAGGGGGTGAGCAGTTCTTC. Protein sequence: CASSLDSGGEQFF.

The V gene is TRBV7-2, the J gene TRBJ1-5, with 7 positions matching TRBD1. The trim removed 2 bases at V and 8 bases at J, leaving 6 bases unmatched. The CDR3 is 14 amino acids. CDR1 SGHTA and CDR2 FQGNSA come from the germline V gene. The CDR3 coding sequence is TGTGCCAGCAGCTTAATGTTAGGGGGCGAGCCCCAGCATTTT. Its protein product is CASSLMLGGEPQHF.

This clone was observed a few times. The genes are TRBV5-6 and TRBJ1-2; 7 bases are a match to TRBD1. The V gene's germline CDR1 is SGHDT and CDR2 YYEEEE. The CDR3 runs 15 residues. J gave up 6 bases and V 3 bases, and 11 bases lay outside the gene matches. The DNA of the CDR3 is TGTGCCAGCAGCTGGGGGACAGTAAAACTCGATGGCTACACCTTC. This encodes CASSWGTVKLDGYTF. Using reference TRBV5-6 and TRBJ1-2 for the parts outside the CDR3, the full variable domain is DAGVTQSPTHLIKTRGQQVTLRCSPKSGHDTVSWYQQALGQGPQFIFQYYEEEERQRGNFPDRFSGHQFPNYSSELNVNALLLGDSALYLCASSWGTVKLDGYTFGSGTRLTVV.

The gene calls are TRBV4-3 and TRBJ2-1, with D unresolved. Germline CDR1 reads LGHNA; CDR2 reads YSLEER. The CDR3 consists of 13 residues. The ends were cut back, 0 bases at V and 6 bases at J, with 6 bases in the middle. DNA of the CDR3: TGCGCCAGCAGCCAAGAAGCCGGCAATGAGCAGTTCTTC. This translates into CASSQEAGNEQFF.

This chain uses TRBV27 with TRBJ1-6, with D possibly matching TRBD1 (5 bases). Germline CDR1 MNHEY, CDR2 SMNVEV (reference sequence). The ends were cut back, 4 bases at V and 8 bases at J, with 15 bases in the middle. The CDR3 is made up of 15 amino acids. CDR3 in DNA: TGTGCCAGCAGTTCCTTCACGGGGGTGGATTCACCCCTCCACTTT. The encoded protein is CASSSFTGVDSPLHF.

V gene TRBV7-8 combines with J gene TRBJ2-5; 11 bases agree with TRBD2. Looked up from germline, CDR1 is SGHVS and CDR2 is FQNEAQ. The junction had 13 bases not matched to a gene; V was cut back by 5 bases and J by 5 bases. This CDR3 comprises 17 residues. CDR3 sequence reads: CASSRGALAGGSETQYF. The CDR3 DNA reads as TGTGCCAGCAGCCGAGGGGCTCTAGCGGGGGGATCGGAGACCCAGTACTTC.

The chain couples TRBV10-3 to TRBJ2-1; 12 bases align to TRBD1. The V gene end was trimmed by 6 bases and the J gene end by 7 bases; junction bases not matched to a gene: 7. The length of the CDR3 is 15 residues. The germline gives CDR1 ENHRY, CDR2 SYGVKD. CDR3 protein: CAISPGQGARNEQFF. CDR3 in DNA: TGTGCCATCAGCCCGGGACAGGGGGCGAGAAATGAGCAGTTCTTC.

The chain recombines TRBV6-1 with TRBJ1-2; 9 bases agree with TRBD1. V lost 1 base, J lost 4 bases, and 4 bases stayed unmatched. The V gene's germline CDR1 is MNHNS and CDR2 SASEGT. The CDR3 is made up of 15 amino acids. The CDR3 loop reads CASSEGGQGVYGYTF. CDR3 coding DNA: TGTGCCAGCAGTGAAGGGGGACAGGGAGTCTATGGCTACACCTTC.

For the CDR3, the DNA is TGCAGCGACTGGACAGAAGAAGAGACCCAGTACTTC. As protein: CSDWTEEETQYF. This rearrangement joins TRBV29-1 to TRBJ2-5; the D gene is possibly TRBD1 (6 bases). Trimming shortened V by 7 bases and J by 3 bases, and 12 bases separated the two germline ends. CDR3 size: 12 residues. CDR1 is SQVTM, CDR2 ANQGSEA, per germline.

CDR3 protein: CASTLRADPIEQFF. As DNA, the CDR3 is TGTGCCAGCACCCTGCGGGCTGATCCGATTGAGCAGTTCTTC. The gene calls are TRBV7-8 and TRBJ2-1; D perhaps matches TRBD2 (5 bases). Trimming left V 7 bases short and J 9 bases short, with 19 bases between. Germline V gene data show CDR1 as SGHVS and CDR2 as FQNEAQ. This CDR3 comprises 14 residues.

The chain employs TRBV11-2 and TRBJ2-7, with a tentative D call TRBD1 (6 bases). Germline CDR1 is SGHAT and CDR2 is FQNNGV. Between the trimmed V and J ends, which lost 2 bases and 4 bases, there was a span of 9 bases. The CDR3 has 13 residues. The CDR3 here is CASSLWQGYEQYF. In DNA, the CDR3 is TGTGCCAGCAGCTTATGGCAGGGGTACGAGCAGTACTTC.

The rearrangement joins TRBV28 to TRBJ2-5; TRBD2 matches at 10 bases. J gave up 0 bases and V 5 bases, and 9 bases lay outside the gene matches. From germline, CDR1 is MDHEN and CDR2 SYDVKM. This CDR3 spans 17 amino acids. DNA of the CDR3: TGTGCCAGCAGTGTCCTAGCGGGGGCCGGGTACCAAGAGACCCAGTACTTC. It encodes CASSVLAGAGYQETQYF.

The chain recombines TRBV4-3 with TRBJ2-7; D remains ambiguous. Trimming removed 3 bases at V and 1 base at J, with 13 bases between. Germline V gene lookup returns CDR1 LGHNA and CDR2 YSLEER. The CDR3 extends over 15 amino acids. The CDR3 loop reads CASSQRLGVSYEQYF. CDR3 nucleotides: TGCGCCAGCAGCCAGCGGCTTGGTGTGTCCTACGAGCAGTACTTC.

The V call is TRBV7-9, the J call TRBJ2-5, with no clear D. This CDR3 spans 15 amino acids. V was cut by 1 base and J by 0 bases, with 9 bases left in between. Germline lookup yields CDR1 SEHNR and CDR2 FQNEAQ (reference sequence). The CDR3: CASSLGSSNQETQYF. The CDR3 nucleotides are TGTGCCAGCAGCTTAGGGTCCAGTAACCAAGAGACCCAGTACTTC.

The V gene is TRBV6-4, the J gene TRBJ2-6, with 10 bases fitting TRBD2. CDR1 and CDR2 from the germline V gene are MRHNA and SNTAGT. J lost 0 bases, V lost 4 bases, and 0 bases had no gene match. CDR3 length: 16 residues. The CDR3 reads CASSASGGSGANVLTF. CDR3 coding DNA: TGTGCCAGCAGTGCTAGCGGGGGCTCTGGGGCCAACGTCCTGACTTTC.

CDR3 nucleotide sequence: TGTGCCAGCAGCTTAGAGTGGACAGCCTACGAGCAGTACTTC. As protein: CASSLEWTAYEQYF. J is TRBJ2-7 and V is TRBV11-2; D is perhaps TRBD1 (6 bases). This CDR3 spans 14 amino acids. Germline CDR1 is SGHAT and CDR2 is FQNNGV. V dropped 0 bases and J dropped 2 bases, with 8 bases sitting between them.

Points on this clone: Other DNA sequences within the sample encode an identical CDR3. The CDR3 bases are TGCGCCAGCAGCCCGGAGGGTGCTTCCGCGATGAACACTGAAGCTTTCTTT. Translated: CASSPEGASAMNTEAFF. The V call is TRBV4-1, the J call TRBJ1-1; D is uncertain. The CDR3 extends over 17 amino acids. CDR1 and CDR2 from the germline V gene are MGHRA and YSYEKL. The V end lost 4 bases, the J end lost 0 bases, and 18 bases lay between the germline ends.